These T cell receptor beta chains were read from a single sample in a study of beta chain features in type 1 diabetes. This table comes from immunoSEQ multiplex PCR, and its TCRdb copy is limited to in-frame clones, with some not included. Of hundreds of thousands of clones listed, around 12% were seen once; the top ten hold about 0.01%. The sample consisted of naive CD4+ T cells from blood. These TCRs come from a woman aged 18-29 years with type 1 diabetes. CDR3s include the opening cysteine and the closing phenylalanine or tryptophan. Only some rows state a clone size, as once, few, many or a class for expanded clones.

v_call	clone_size	j_call	cdr3_aa
TRBV30	NA	TRBJ2-2	CAWPPNRGTGGELFF
TRBV19	few	TRBJ2-3	CASSIAGGSTSGSWADTQYF
TRBV30	NA	TRBJ1-2	CAWSVLGGAGYGYTF
TRBV30	few	TRBJ1-1	CAWKGGVRTEAFF
TRBV2	NA	TRBJ2-2	CASSVESTINTGELFF
TRBV30	few	TRBJ1-5	CAWKTQGAVGQPQHF
TRBV4-3	NA	TRBJ1-2	CASSQRLNVRQVYGYTF
TRBV12-5	NA	TRBJ1-4	CASGLGLRVGGEKLFF
TRBV7-2	few	TRBJ2-7	CASSLLSYDVSEQYF
TRBV7-9	few	TRBJ2-3	CASSLVSGGPRQYF
TRBV30	few	TRBJ2-7	CAGGGQILSEQYF
TRBV28	NA	TRBJ2-7	CASRSTATYEQYF
TRBV7-7	NA	TRBJ2-3	CASSPLAGGRTDTQYF
TRBV4-1	NA	TRBJ2-7	CASSPGLAGVSSEEQYF
TRBV5-1	few	TRBJ2-7	CASSSRQGSFEQYF
TRBV7-9	NA	TRBJ1-4	CASSSGQGTNEKLFF
TRBV5-4	NA	TRBJ2-1	CASSDLGLDSYNEQFF
TRBV19	NA	TRBJ2-5	CASGTGDVETQYF
TRBV7-9	few	TRBJ2-4	CASSRVQAKNIQYF
TRBV4-1	NA	TRBJ2-3	CASSQDEDTQYF